This T cell receptor beta chain was recovered during a study of human T cells and chemical hapten exposure. For the study at large: The upper back received 0.01% DPC by patch testing, with results read at 6 days. Study-level results: No shift was seen in TCRs above 1 in 1000 frequency with DPC sensitization. Alopecia affecting every donor means their immune response may not match healthy people's.

This clonotype was counted at least ten times. Antigen specificity is unknown. With 4 bases removed from V and 5 bases from J, the gap between germline ends came to 15 bases. In germline, CDR1 is SGHTA, CDR2 FQGNSA. This CDR3 is 15 amino acids long. Indicated time point: patch test 2, 6 weeks after DPC sensitization. Treatment denoted: therapeutic diphenylcyclopropenone sensitization with weekly scalp DPC. TCRdb ran MiXCR on the RACE reads and lists one entry per CDR3 protein. The sample shows approximately 110,000 distinct CDR3 sequences, about a tenth of them seen only once. The chain joins TRBV7-2 to TRBJ1-5; TRBD1 is a possible D gene (6 bases). The input for sequencing was whole blood, taken in connection with sensitization to the hapten diphenylcyclopropenone (DPC). This sequence originates from a woman aged 40 to 50 with alopecia areata. Some clones in this sample may be carry-over from other donors' samples. The CDR3 protein is CASSSTDSLYQPQHF. DNA of the CDR3: TGTGCCAGCAGCTCTACGGACAGCCTGTATCAGCCCCAGCATTTT. Based on the CDR3 plus reference TRBV7-2 and TRBJ1-5, the full variable domain is GAGVSQSPSNKVTEKGKDVELRCDPISGHTALYWYRQSLGQGLEFLIYFQGNSAPDKSGLPSDRFSAERTGGSVSTLTIQRTQQEDSAVYLCASSSTDSLYQPQHFGDGTRLSIL.